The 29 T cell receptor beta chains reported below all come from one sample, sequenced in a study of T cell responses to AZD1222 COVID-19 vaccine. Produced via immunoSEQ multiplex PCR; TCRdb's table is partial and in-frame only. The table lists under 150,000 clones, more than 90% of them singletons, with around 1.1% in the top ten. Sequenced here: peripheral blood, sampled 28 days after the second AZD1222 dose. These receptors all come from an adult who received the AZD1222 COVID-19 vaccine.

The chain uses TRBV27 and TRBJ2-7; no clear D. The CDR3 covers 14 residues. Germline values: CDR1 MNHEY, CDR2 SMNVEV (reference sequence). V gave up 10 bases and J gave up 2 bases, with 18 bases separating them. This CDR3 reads CATKTHSTTYEQYF. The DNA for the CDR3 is TGTGCCACCAAAACACACAGCACTACCTACGAGCAGTACTTC.

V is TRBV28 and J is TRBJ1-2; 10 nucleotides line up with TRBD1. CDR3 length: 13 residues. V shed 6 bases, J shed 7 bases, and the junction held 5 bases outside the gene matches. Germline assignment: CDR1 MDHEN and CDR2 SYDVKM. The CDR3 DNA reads TGTGCCAGCAGCTCCGGACAGGGGGGTGGCTACACCTTC. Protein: CASSSGQGGGYTF.

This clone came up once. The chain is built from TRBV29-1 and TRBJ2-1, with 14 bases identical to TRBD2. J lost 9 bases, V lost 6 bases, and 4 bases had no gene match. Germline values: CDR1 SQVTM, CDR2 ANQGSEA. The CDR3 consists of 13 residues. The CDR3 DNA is TGCAGCGTGACTAGCGGGGGGGCAGGTGAGCAGTTCTTC. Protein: CSVTSGGAGEQFF.

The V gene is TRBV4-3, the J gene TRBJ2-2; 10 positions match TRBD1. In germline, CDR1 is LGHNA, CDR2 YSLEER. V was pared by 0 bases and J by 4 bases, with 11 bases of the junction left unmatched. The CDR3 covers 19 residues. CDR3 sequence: CASSQDRDRGDLGTGELFF. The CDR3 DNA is TGCGCCAGCAGCCAAGACCGGGACAGGGGTGACCTTGGCACCGGGGAGCTGTTTTTT.

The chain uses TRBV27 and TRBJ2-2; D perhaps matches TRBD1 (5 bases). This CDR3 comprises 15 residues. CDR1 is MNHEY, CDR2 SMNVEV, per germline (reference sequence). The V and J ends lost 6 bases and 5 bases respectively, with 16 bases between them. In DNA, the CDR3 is TGTGCCAGCAGCCAAAGGCAGGGCCCTACCGGGGAGCTGTTTTTT. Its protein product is CASSQRQGPTGELFF.

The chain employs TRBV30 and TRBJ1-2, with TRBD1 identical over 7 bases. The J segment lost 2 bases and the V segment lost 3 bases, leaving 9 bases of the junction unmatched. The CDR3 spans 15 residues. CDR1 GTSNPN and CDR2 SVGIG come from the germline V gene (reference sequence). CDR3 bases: TGTGCCTGGAGAACCACAGGGGCGGGAAACTATGGCTACACCTTC. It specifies CAWRTTGAGNYGYTF.

The CDR3 sequence is CSAAGTSDTDTQYF. CDR3 in DNA: TGCAGCGCTGCCGGGACTAGCGACACAGATACGCAGTATTTT. This sequence joins TRBV29-1 and TRBJ2-3; 10 nucleotides match TRBD2. CDR1 is SQVTM, CDR2 ANQGSEA, per germline. This CDR3 has 14 residues. V trimming: 7 bases; J trimming: 2 bases; junction bases outside the gene matches: 6.

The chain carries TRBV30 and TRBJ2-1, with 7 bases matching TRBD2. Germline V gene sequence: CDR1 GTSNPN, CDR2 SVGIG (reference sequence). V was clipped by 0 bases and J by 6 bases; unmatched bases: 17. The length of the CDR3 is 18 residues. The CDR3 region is CAWSVRAGVFSRSNEQFF. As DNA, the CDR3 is TGTGCCTGGAGTGTACGGGCGGGGGTCTTTTCGAGGTCCAATGAGCAGTTCTTC.

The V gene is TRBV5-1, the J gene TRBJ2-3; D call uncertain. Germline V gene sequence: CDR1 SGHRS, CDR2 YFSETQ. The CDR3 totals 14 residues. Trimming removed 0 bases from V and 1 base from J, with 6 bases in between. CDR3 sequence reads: CASSLESGTDTQYF. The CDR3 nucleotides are TGCGCCAGCAGCTTGGAGAGTGGCACAGATACGCAGTATTTT. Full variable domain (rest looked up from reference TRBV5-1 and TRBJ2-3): KAGVTQTPRYLIKTRGQQVTLSCSPISGHRSVSWYQQTPGQGLQFLFEYFSETQRNKGNFPGRFSGRQFSNSRSEMNVSTLELGDSALYLCASSLESGTDTQYFGPGTRLTVL.

The CDR3 loop is CASSFPGDRGGLNYGYTF. For the CDR3, the DNA is TGTGCCAGCAGCTTCCCCGGGGACAGGGGGGGCCTTAACTATGGCTACACCTTC. The chain joins TRBV11-2 to TRBJ1-2; 11 nucleotides match TRBD1. Germline lookup yields CDR1 SGHAT and CDR2 FQNNGV. The J segment lost 1 base and the V segment lost 3 bases, leaving 10 bases of the junction unmatched. The CDR3 totals 18 residues.

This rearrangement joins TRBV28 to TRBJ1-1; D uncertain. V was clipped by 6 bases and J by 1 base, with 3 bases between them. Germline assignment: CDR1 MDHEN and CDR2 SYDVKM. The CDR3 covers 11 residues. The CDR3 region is CASRQNTEAFF. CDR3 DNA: TGTGCCAGCAGACAGAACACTGAAGCTTTCTTT.

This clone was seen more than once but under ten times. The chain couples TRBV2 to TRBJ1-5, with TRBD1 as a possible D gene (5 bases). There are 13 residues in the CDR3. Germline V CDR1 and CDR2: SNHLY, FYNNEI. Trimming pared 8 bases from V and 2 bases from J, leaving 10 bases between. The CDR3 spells CASVRDGNQPQHF. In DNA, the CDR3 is TGTGCCAGCGTCCGGGACGGCAATCAGCCCCAGCATTTT.

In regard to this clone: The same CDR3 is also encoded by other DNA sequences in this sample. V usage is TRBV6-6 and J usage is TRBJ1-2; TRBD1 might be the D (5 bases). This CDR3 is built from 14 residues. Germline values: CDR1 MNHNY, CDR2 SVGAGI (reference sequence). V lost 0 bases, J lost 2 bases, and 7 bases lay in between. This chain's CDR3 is CASSYSKGNYGYTF. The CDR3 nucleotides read TGTGCCAGCAGTTACTCGAAGGGGAACTATGGCTACACCTTC.

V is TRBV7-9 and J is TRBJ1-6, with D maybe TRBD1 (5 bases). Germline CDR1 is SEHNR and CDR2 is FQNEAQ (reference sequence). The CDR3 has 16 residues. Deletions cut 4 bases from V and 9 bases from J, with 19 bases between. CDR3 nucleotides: TGTGCCAGCAGCTCACATGTGGACACCCGCGGTTCACCCCTCCACTTT. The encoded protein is CASSSHVDTRGSPLHF.

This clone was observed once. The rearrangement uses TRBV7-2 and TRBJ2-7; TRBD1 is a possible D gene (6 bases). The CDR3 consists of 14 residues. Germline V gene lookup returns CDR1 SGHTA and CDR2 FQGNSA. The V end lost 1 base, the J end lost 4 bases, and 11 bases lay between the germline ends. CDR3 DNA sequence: TGTGCCAGCAGCTTAGAAAGACAGGCTTACGAGCAGTACTTC. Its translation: CASSLERQAYEQYF.

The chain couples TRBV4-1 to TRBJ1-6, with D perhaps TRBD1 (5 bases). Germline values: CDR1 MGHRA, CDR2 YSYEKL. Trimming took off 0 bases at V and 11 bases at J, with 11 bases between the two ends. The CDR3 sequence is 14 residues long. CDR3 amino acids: CASSQDEGAPPLHF. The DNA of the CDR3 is TGCGCCAGCAGCCAAGATGAAGGGGCTCCACCCCTCCACTTT.

The CDR3 loop reads CASSLARGSYGYTF. The CDR3 nucleotides read TGTGCCAGCAGTTTAGCCAGGGGTTCCTATGGCTACACCTTC. The chain combines TRBV27 with TRBJ1-2, with D perhaps matching TRBD1 (6 bases). V dropped 2 bases and J dropped 4 bases, with 11 bases sitting between them. The germline CDR1 and CDR2 sequences are MNHEY and SMNVEV (reference sequence). CDR3 length: 14 residues.

Here the CDR3 reads CASTVRGGNEQFF. Here the CDR3 DNA reads TGCGCCAGCACGGTCAGGGGTGGCAATGAGCAGTTCTTC. This chain joins TRBV5-1 and TRBJ2-1; D is perhaps TRBD1 (6 bases). CDR3 length equals 13 residues. V lost 6 bases to trimming and J lost 6 bases, with 13 bases between them. Germline CDR1 SGHRS, CDR2 YFSETQ.

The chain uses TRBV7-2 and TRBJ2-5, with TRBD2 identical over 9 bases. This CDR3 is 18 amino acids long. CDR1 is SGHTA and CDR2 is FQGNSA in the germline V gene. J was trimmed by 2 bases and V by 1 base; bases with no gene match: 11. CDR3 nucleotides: TGTGCCAGCAGCTTAGTTTCCGCGGGAGGGCCGGTGCAAGAGACCCAGTACTTC. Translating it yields CASSLVSAGGPVQETQYF.

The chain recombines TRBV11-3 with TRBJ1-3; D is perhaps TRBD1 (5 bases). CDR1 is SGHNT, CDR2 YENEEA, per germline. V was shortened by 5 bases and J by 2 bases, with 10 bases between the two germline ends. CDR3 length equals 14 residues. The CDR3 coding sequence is TGTGCCAGCAGCGCCGGGGGGGCTGGAAACACCATATATTTT. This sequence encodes CASSAGGAGNTIYF.

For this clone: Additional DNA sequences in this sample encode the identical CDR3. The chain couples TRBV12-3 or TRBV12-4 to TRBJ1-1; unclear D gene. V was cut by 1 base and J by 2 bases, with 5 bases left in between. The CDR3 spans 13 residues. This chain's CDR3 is CASSLGGNTEAFF. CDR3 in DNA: TGTGCCAGCAGTTTAGGAGGTAACACTGAAGCTTTCTTT.

The CDR3 loop is CASSLGTVGGELFF. CDR3 DNA sequence: TGTGCCAGCAGCTTGGGCACGGTCGGCGGGGAGCTGTTTTTT. The rearrangement joins TRBV5-6 to TRBJ2-2; D gene uncertain. The CDR3 runs to 14 residues. From germline, CDR1 is SGHDT and CDR2 YYEEEE. The ends were cut back, 0 bases at V and 7 bases at J, with 10 bases in the middle.

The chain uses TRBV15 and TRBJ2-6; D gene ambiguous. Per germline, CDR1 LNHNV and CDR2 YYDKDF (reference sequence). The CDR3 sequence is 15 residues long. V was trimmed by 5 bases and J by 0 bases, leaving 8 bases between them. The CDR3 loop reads CATSWALSGANVLTF. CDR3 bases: TGTGCCACCAGCTGGGCCCTCTCTGGGGCCAACGTCCTGACTTTC.

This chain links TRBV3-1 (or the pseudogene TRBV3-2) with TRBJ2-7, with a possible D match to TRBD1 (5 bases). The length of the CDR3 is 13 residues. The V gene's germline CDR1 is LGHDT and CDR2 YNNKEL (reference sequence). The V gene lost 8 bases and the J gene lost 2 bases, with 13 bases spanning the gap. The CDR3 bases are TGTGCCAGCGCCCAGGGCATTACCTACGAGCAGTACTTC. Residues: CASAQGITYEQYF.

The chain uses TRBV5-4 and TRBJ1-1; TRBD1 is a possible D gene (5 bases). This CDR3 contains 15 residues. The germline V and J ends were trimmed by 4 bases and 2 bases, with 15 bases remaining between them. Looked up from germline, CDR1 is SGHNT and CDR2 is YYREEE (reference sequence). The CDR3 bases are TGTGCCAGCAGCCCCTCCCGGGGGGGAAACACTGAAGCTTTCTTT. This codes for CASSPSRGGNTEAFF.

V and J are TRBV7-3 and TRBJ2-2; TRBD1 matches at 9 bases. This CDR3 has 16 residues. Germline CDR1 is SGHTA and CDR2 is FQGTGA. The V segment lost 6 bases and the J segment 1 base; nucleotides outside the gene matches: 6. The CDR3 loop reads CASRPGQGLNTGELFF. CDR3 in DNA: TGTGCCAGCAGACCGGGACAGGGATTGAACACCGGGGAGCTGTTTTTT.

This CDR3 is CSVEGAGFYEQYF. DNA for the CDR3: TGCAGCGTTGAAGGGGCAGGGTTCTACGAGCAGTACTTC. This rearrangement joins TRBV29-1 to TRBJ2-7; possibly TRBD1 for D (5 bases). This CDR3 spans 13 amino acids. Germline V gene data show CDR1 as SQVTM and CDR2 as ANQGSEA. Trimming cost V 1 base and J 3 bases, with 10 bases left between them.

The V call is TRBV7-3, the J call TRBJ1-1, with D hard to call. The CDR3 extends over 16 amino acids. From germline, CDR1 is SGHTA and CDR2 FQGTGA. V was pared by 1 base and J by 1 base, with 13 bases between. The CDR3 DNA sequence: TGTGCCAGCAGCTTAAATGGCGGGTCGGCGAACACTGAAGCTTTCTTT. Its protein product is CASSLNGGSANTEAFF.

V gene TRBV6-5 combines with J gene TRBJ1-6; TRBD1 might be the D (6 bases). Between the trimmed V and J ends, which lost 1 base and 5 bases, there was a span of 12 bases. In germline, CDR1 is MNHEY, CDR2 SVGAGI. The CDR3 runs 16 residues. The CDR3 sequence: CASSYWNRADNSPLHF. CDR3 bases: TGTGCCAGCAGTTACTGGAACAGGGCGGATAATTCACCCCTCCACTTT.